This T cell receptor (beta chain) appears in the sequencing data of a study of cytomegalovirus exposure and HLA in healthy donors (dated by TCRdb to 2016 to 2017). Broadly, across the study: According to an earlier analysis of a few hundred of the donors, some 170 million T cells yielded some 110 million unique TCR beta sequences and around 300 Gb of sequence data. About 310 gigabases of sequencing data and 80 million or so unique TCR sequences were included in an early release covering over 600 HLA-typed donors. Of the roughly 400 genotyped donors, approximately 82% fell in the genetic ancestry cluster associated with self-reported Caucasian donors. The study aimed to test whether cataloging public T cell receptors could reveal signatures of past pathogen exposure. The T cell repertoires of 700 or so subjects were profiled by immunosequencing and related to cytomegalovirus serostatus. Along with the approximately 700-subject first cohort, a separate validation cohort of 120 different subjects was used. The study combined high-throughput TCR immunosequencing, statistical association of individual TCRs with disease status, and machine learning to predict cytomegalovirus infection status. A later analysis re-analyzed previously published TCR beta repertoires from 666 donors and added high-resolution HLA genotyping to study TCR occurrence patterns. Rather than using new phenotypic data, the later analysis identified candidate immune exposures from TCR beta sequences and from how often those sequences occurred across donors. An earlier analysis of fewer than 750 of the donors used high-throughput TCR beta sequencing to judge whether each TCR beta V gene segment behaved as functional or pseudogenic. Donor age, sex, ethnicity and CMV serostatus were collected together with the repertoire data. A later genetic analysis used genome-wide SNP genotypes for about three fifths of the roughly 700 donors, treating that subset as a discovery cohort. All discovery cohort repertoires had been generated on a single sequencing platform. HLA typing covered class I and class II loci at four-digit resolution. The number of typed donors differed by locus: about 620-640 for A, B, C, DRB1 and DQB1; approximately 520 for DQA1; around 580 for DPA1; and some 450 for DPB1. Several DR-DQ haplotypes were handled as single units for association and clustering because linkage in the cohort was strong. On average, around 200,000 unique TCR beta nucleotide sequences were sequenced per donor among a few hundred genotyped donors of the cohort, with about 19% of those sequences being non-productive. Study-level results and caveats: The sequencing pipeline was judged likely to have produced a cluster of highly shared sequence variants as a technical artifact. Several of the top co-occurrence clusters appeared to be linked to parvovirus B19, influenza, CMV and Epstein-Barr virus, according to a later analysis. In the study, some 160 TCR beta chains were listed as associated with cytomegalovirus. According to a later analysis, TCR association rates differed among HLA loci, with DRB1 alleles showing the most associated TCRs and HLA-C alleles showing the fewest. A few of the identified cytomegalovirus-associated TCR beta chains were confirmed in vitro to be specific for cytomegalovirus antigens. An association between a missense DCLRE1C variant and V-gene and J-gene trimming of TCR beta chains was found in a later genetic analysis and replicated in an independent cohort. In a later analysis, about 16,000 TCR beta sequences were associated with specific HLA alleles at a false discovery rate of 0.05. When HLA alleles, especially DR and DQ, strongly co-occurred, attributing TCR associations to individual alleles was difficult. In a later analysis, HLA-associated TCR beta chains were found to be more clonally expanded and to have lower generation probabilities than equally common non-associated chains. The 87-base-pair reads could not distinguish some IMGT-functional V segments, including TRBV6-2 and TRBV6-3, so those segments were excluded. A further reported finding was that TCR beta sequences accurately predicted the HLA-A and HLA-B alleles for most subjects in the first cohort. In an earlier analysis of 587 of the donors, most TCR beta V segments appeared in productive rearrangements about 87% or about 30% of the time, broadly matching IMGT annotations. Because counts were too low, roughly 16 rarely observed V segments, including chromosome 9 orphons, were left out of the earlier analysis of approximately 500 of the donors. The classifier was reported to diagnose cytomegalovirus status with high specificity and sensitivity in both the original cohort and the validation cohort. Roughly uniform sequencing depth across donors was assumed in presence/absence analyses, although this assumption may not hold. According to the authors, the approach could potentially be generalized to other disease states and immunological phenotypes. Correlated functional status among segregating V segments might be attributable to linkage disequilibrium, but an unknown experimental factor could not be ruled out. Across donors, most TCR sequences were observed very rarely, whereas some public TCRs were present in many individuals. Because HLA typing was missing for some donors at each locus, association tests included only the typed subset. According to a later analysis, most CMV-associated TCR beta chains appeared to be HLA-restricted, and the HLA associations seemed to be driven largely by CMV exposure. In a later genetic analysis, fewer N-insertions in productive TCRs were reported among donors in an Asian-associated ancestry cluster than the 666-donor mean. Immune exposure information for the cohort was limited to CMV serostatus. Only TCR beta chains were sequenced in this cohort, and the absence of alpha or paired-chain data limited detectable features.

A word on this clone: The antigen it binds to is not known. No much larger clone exists at a distance of one base, and base qualities are not known.

Ends trimmed: V by 5 bases, J by 8 bases; bases unmatched to a gene: 7. The CDR3 holds 13 amino acids from the cysteine to the phenylalanine. The entry retains the CDR3 DNA only, 39 bases that are in frame from base 1. CDR1 is given as SGHRS and CDR2 as YFSETQ, both from the germline V gene. The cohort was made up of around 720 healthy bone marrow donors. At the time of sampling, all cohort members were nominally healthy, though unrecorded immune exposures were likely present. The donor tested CMV seronegative, placing the donor among the roughly 340 seronegative members of the cohort. A peripheral blood sample was collected from each donor, and TCR beta sequencing was performed on peripheral blood mononuclear cells. The Qiagen DNeasy Blood Extraction Kit was used to extract genomic DNA from the blood cell samples. Library creation used the immunoSEQ multiplex PCR assay. The multiplex PCR relied on a mix of 60 forward primers for TCR Vbeta segments and 13 reverse primers for TCR Jbeta segments. The CDR3 region of rearranged TCR beta genes was amplified from genomic DNA with a multiplex PCR assay. Amplified TCR beta libraries were sequenced as 87-base-pair reads on the Illumina HiSeq System. Turning to the authors' computational methods: In a later analysis, tens of millions of unique TCR beta chains were counted across the roughly 700 repertoires, and roughly 10 million of these chains were shared by at least two donors. Raw reads were error-corrected and collapsed into unique sequences by a nearest-neighbor algorithm in which closely related sequences were merged to remove PCR and sequencing errors. CDR3 sequences were aligned to IMGT reference sequences to assign V, D and J gene segments. For a sequence to be retained, a match of at least six nucleotides was required to both a V gene segment and a J gene segment. Rearrangements were called productive when the CDR3 lacked stop codons and stayed in frame with V and J; all others were non-productive. Following IMGT convention, CDR3 was defined as the stretch from the second conserved V-encoded cysteine to the conserved J-encoded phenylalanine. The earlier analysis of some 600 of the donors excluded sequences that lacked an unambiguous match to a single V gene segment. In an earlier analysis of more than 500 of the donors, a V segment was called functional when productive rearrangements were above 56.7%, and segregating when the standard deviation between donors exceeded 5%. To diagnose cytomegalovirus status from the catalog of TCR beta chain sequences, a statistical classification framework was built. A later analysis assigned V and J genes by comparing TCR nucleotide sequences with IMGT/GENE-DB human TR gene sequences. A later analysis assigned CDR3 sequences and most-parsimonious VDJ recombination scenarios with the TCRdist pipeline. In a later analysis, each TCR beta chain was defined by its CDR3 amino acid sequence together with its V-gene family, and reads lacking a unique V-gene family were excluded. To address suspected cross-contamination and a sequencing artifact, a later analysis removed roughly 580 highly shared, low-generation-probability nucleotide sequences. In a later analysis, a clonal expansion index for each public chain was calculated from normalized within-repertoire ranks of inferred template counts. In a later analysis, generation probabilities were computed using a VDJ recombination model fitted to out-of-frame rearrangements, and the results were checked against IGoR. Hypergeometric tests were used in a later analysis to score TCR-TCR, TCR-HLA and TCR-CMV co-occurrence, with a repertoire-size bias correction applied to the TCR pairs. In a later analysis, false discovery rates were estimated by permuting HLA or CMV assignments 20 times. In a later analysis, co-occurring TCRs were grouped using DBSCAN, with TCRdist sequence similarity added in when clustering inside HLA-allele-positive subsets. Repertoires with fewer than 30,000 or more than 120,000 public chains were left out of co-occurrence clustering, as were five repertoires with anomalous nucleotide sharing. As stored in TCRdb, this immuneACCESS dataset retains in-frame rearrangements with V and J assigned. A fraction of the clones does not appear; measured against another copy, unresolved V genes explain less than half of the discrepancy, and the remainder lacks a known reason. For V, J and clone size, that table is used; D and trimming come from the DNA. The sample has around 200,000 clones on record, 75% to 80% of them singletons. Of the sample, 1.5% to 2% falls within the top ten clones.

This receptor was identified in a man aged 18-30 years in good health and CMV-seronegative. Material for sequencing was PBMCs. The chain is encoded by TRBV5-1 joined to TRBJ1-1; TRBD1 fits 9 bases in the junction. The CDR3 amino acid sequence is: CASRAGTGNEAFF. The DNA sequence is given as TGCGCCAGCAGAGCCGGGACAGGGAACGAAGCTTTCTTT.